This entry lists 23 T cell receptor beta chains sequenced from one sample in a study of cytomegalovirus exposure and HLA in healthy donors. It was with 60 Vbeta and 13 Jbeta primers that the PCR ran. Profiling relied on immunoSEQ multiplex PCR, and the TCRdb table lists in-frame clones only, not all of them. Reported are about 120,000 clones; the ten largest clones contain about 1.5%. The sequenced sample was PBMCs. The source is a woman aged 40 to 55 in good health and CMV-seropositive.

The gene calls are TRBV6-6 and TRBJ2-7; 8 bases agree with TRBD1. J was trimmed by 3 bases and V by 7 bases; bases with no gene match: 5. The germline V gene encodes CDR1 MNHNY and CDR2 SVGAGI (reference sequence). The CDR3 consists of 13 residues. The chain's CDR3 is CASMTRGRYEQYF. The CDR3 DNA follows: TGTGCCAGCATGACCAGGGGGCGCTACGAGCAGTACTTC.

The V call is TRBV7-2, the J call TRBJ2-2, with 10 nucleotides matching TRBD2. Looked up from germline, CDR1 is SGHTA and CDR2 is FQGNSA. The J segment lost 6 bases and the V segment lost 2 bases, leaving 6 bases of the junction unmatched. The CDR3 loop spans 16 amino acids. The CDR3 bases are TGTGCCAGCAGCTTAACCAGCGGGAGGGGACCCGGGGAGCTGTTTTTT. It yields the protein CASSLTSGRGPGELFF.

The chain carries TRBV7-9 and TRBJ1-5; D is perhaps TRBD1 (5 bases). Germline-derived CDR1 and CDR2 are SEHNR and FQNEAQ (reference sequence). The CDR3 is 14 amino acids. Trimming took 4 bases from V and 5 from J, leaving 12 bases between them. As DNA, the CDR3 is TGTGCCAGCAGCTCGGGACTCTGGGATCAGCCCCAGCATTTT. This encodes CASSSGLWDQPQHF.

CDR3 sequence: CASSYYGGNTGELFF. The CDR3 DNA sequence: TGTGCCAGTAGTTACTACGGCGGGAACACCGGGGAGCTGTTTTTT. The chain combines TRBV19 with TRBJ2-2, with D unresolved. Germline CDR1 and CDR2: LNHDA and SQIVND (reference sequence). Deletions cut 5 bases from V and 1 base from J, with 11 bases between. The CDR3 is 15 residues long.

The chain carries TRBV2 and TRBJ1-2; tentative D call: TRBD1 (6 bases). The germline CDR1 and CDR2 sequences are SNHLY and FYNNEI. Trimming stripped 5 bases from V and 4 bases from J, with 17 bases between. The CDR3 spans 15 residues. CDR3: CASSLYRDRIYGYTF. The CDR3 nucleotides read TGTGCCAGCAGTCTATACAGGGATCGTATCTATGGCTACACCTTC.

The chain carries TRBV25-1 and TRBJ2-2; tentatively, D is TRBD1 (6 bases). The V and J ends lost 6 bases and 9 bases respectively, with 8 bases between them. Germline CDR1 is MGHDK and CDR2 is SYGVNS. The CDR3 has 11 amino acids. In nucleotides, the CDR3 is TGTGCCAGCAGCAGGGGTTGGGAGCTGTTTTTT. The encoded protein is CASSRGWELFF.

The rearrangement links TRBV6-6 to TRBJ2-2; 13 bases map to TRBD2. V shed 7 bases, J shed 6 bases, and the junction held 8 bases outside the gene matches. The CDR3 spans 16 residues. CDR1 and CDR2 from the germline V gene are MNHNY and SVGAGI (reference sequence). This CDR3 is CASNHGLAGVPGELFF. CDR3 sequence (DNA): TGTGCCAGCAACCACGGACTAGCGGGAGTACCCGGGGAGCTGTTTTTT.

The rearrangement links TRBV5-1 to TRBJ2-1; tentatively, D is TRBD1 (8 bases). With 0 bases removed from V and 2 bases from J, the gap between germline ends came to 21 bases. The CDR3 sequence is 19 residues long. Germline assignment: CDR1 SGHRS and CDR2 YFSETQ. The CDR3 reads CASSLGQGAGVGAYNEQFF. The CDR3 nucleotides read TGCGCCAGCAGCTTGGGCCAGGGGGCGGGAGTGGGGGCCTACAATGAGCAGTTCTTC.

The chain carries TRBV6-4 and TRBJ2-5; 8 nucleotides agree with TRBD2. The CDR3 consists of 13 residues. The germline V gene encodes CDR1 MRHNA and CDR2 SNTAGT. With 4 bases clipped from V and 4 bases from J, the junction kept 2 bases outside the gene matches. The DNA for the CDR3 is TGTGCCAGCAGTGTTCTAGCGGGAGAGACCCAGTACTTC. Residues: CASSVLAGETQYF.

This chain links TRBV25-1 with TRBJ1-2, with D possibly TRBD1 on 5 matching bases. The length of the CDR3 is 11 residues. V was cut by 10 bases and J by 5 bases, with 11 bases left in between. Germline V CDR1 and CDR2: MGHDK, SYGVNS. CDR3 loop: CANPTAYGYTF. The DNA of the CDR3 is TGTGCCAACCCGACAGCTTATGGCTACACCTTC.

CDR3 amino acids: CASSTGGGQFF. The CDR3 coding sequence is TGTGCCAGCAGCACGGGAGGCGGGCAGTTCTTC. The chain carries TRBV7-3 and TRBJ2-1; 7 bases are shared with TRBD2. Trimming at V came to 5 bases and at J to 12 bases, leaving 4 bases not matched to a gene. The CDR3 runs to 11 residues. Per germline, CDR1 SGHTA and CDR2 FQGTGA.

The chain has TRBV28 and TRBJ1-5; TRBD1 is a possible D gene (5 bases). Per the germline V gene, CDR1 is MDHEN and CDR2 is SYDVKM. This CDR3 has 18 residues. V was clipped by 6 bases and J by 2 bases, with 23 bases between them. The DNA of the CDR3 is TGTGCCAGCAGCTCCAAAACGGGGGGGATGCTAGGCAATCAGCCCCAGCATTTT. Amino acids: CASSSKTGGMLGNQPQHF.

V and J are TRBV19 and TRBJ2-1; tentative D call: TRBD2 (6 bases). The length of the CDR3 is 12 residues. CDR1 LNHDA and CDR2 SQIVND come from the germline V gene (reference sequence). V was trimmed by 5 bases and J by 10 bases, leaving 12 bases between them. The CDR3 loop reads CASSGGGMEQFF. The CDR3 nucleotides are TGTGCCAGTAGTGGTGGCGGGATGGAGCAGTTCTTC.

V usage is TRBV7-8 and J usage is TRBJ1-1; D is ambiguous. The CDR3 runs 15 residues. The V end lost 2 bases, the J end lost 4 bases, and 14 bases lay between the germline ends. Germline lookup yields CDR1 SGHVS and CDR2 FQNEAQ. CDR3 amino acids: CASSLKRVGSTEAFF. DNA of the CDR3: TGTGCCAGCAGCTTAAAACGGGTAGGAAGCACTGAAGCTTTCTTT.

V is TRBV6-7 and J is TRBJ1-6; D is ambiguous. TRBV6-7 is assigned to the ORF class and has an uncertain function. This CDR3 has 18 amino acids. Trimming took off 1 base at V and 9 bases at J, with 22 bases between the two ends. Written as DNA, the CDR3 is TGTGCCAGCAGTTACTACCTCACTGTCAGTTTTCTAGGTTCACCCCTCCACTTT. Translated, it gives CASSYYLTVSFLGSPLHF.

The rearrangement links TRBV9 to TRBJ1-1; D unresolved. Germline-derived CDR1 and CDR2 are SGDLS and YYNGEE. The CDR3 loop spans 13 amino acids. Trimming took 0 bases from V and 1 from J, leaving 4 bases between them. CDR3: CASSVAGNTEAFF. The CDR3 DNA reads as TGTGCCAGCAGCGTAGCGGGGAACACTGAAGCTTTCTTT.

V and J are TRBV9 and TRBJ2-1, with 10 nucleotides matching TRBD2. J lost 9 bases, V lost 4 bases, and 13 bases had no gene match. CDR3 size: 16 residues. Germline CDR1 reads SGDLS; CDR2 reads YYNGEE. CDR3 DNA sequence: TGTGCCAGCAGCCCGGGAATGGCTAGCGGGAGAGGTGAGCAGTTCTTC. Encoded protein: CASSPGMASGRGEQFF.

The gene calls are TRBV28 and TRBJ1-4; 8 bases align to TRBD1. From germline, CDR1 is MDHEN and CDR2 SYDVKM. There are 14 residues in the CDR3. Losses at the gene ends were 2 bases for V and 8 bases for J; bases not matched to a gene: 4. The CDR3 region is CASSLNRGVEKLFF. The CDR3 nucleotides read TGTGCCAGCAGTTTAAACAGGGGGGTAGAAAAACTGTTTTTT.

This chain links TRBV25-1 with TRBJ2-2, with 14 bases lining up with TRBD2. The V segment lost 4 bases and the J segment 6 bases; nucleotides outside the gene matches: 4. The CDR3 length is 16 residues. Germline V gene sequence: CDR1 MGHDK, CDR2 SYGVNS. This CDR3 is CASSGPGLAGAGELFF. The CDR3 nucleotides are TGTGCCAGCAGTGGACCGGGACTAGCGGGAGCCGGGGAGCTGTTTTTT.

V usage is TRBV29-1 and J usage is TRBJ2-1, with D hard to call. V was clipped by 4 bases and J by 2 bases, with 9 bases between them. The CDR3 has 13 residues. Looked up from germline, CDR1 is SQVTM and CDR2 is ANQGSEA. This chain's CDR3 is CSVVQRTYNEQFF. CDR3 DNA: TGCAGCGTTGTCCAGAGGACCTACAATGAGCAGTTCTTC.

With regard to this clone: The junction shows a germline mismatch at one end, possibly a read error. The chain links TRBV7-7 to TRBJ2-2, with TRBD2 matching 11 bases. The CDR3 has 16 residues. From germline, CDR1 is SSHAT and CDR2 FNYEAQ (reference sequence). CDR3 in amino acids: CASSLGTSGSTGELFF. DNA for the CDR3: TGTGCTAGCAGCTTAGGCACTAGCGGGAGTACCGGGGAGCTGTTTTTT.

The V call is TRBV27, the J call TRBJ2-1; 8 bases are a match to TRBD2. This CDR3 comprises 15 residues. Germline V gives CDR1 MNHEY, CDR2 SMNVEV (reference sequence). After removal of 3 bases from V and 2 bases from J, the junction contained 3 bases not matched to a gene. In DNA form, the CDR3 reads TGTGCCAGCAGTTTTCGGGAGGGGGCCTACAATGAGCAGTTCTTC. This translates into CASSFREGAYNEQFF.

This sequence joins TRBV11-3 and TRBJ2-1; perhaps TRBD2 as D (5 bases). Germline values: CDR1 SGHNT, CDR2 YENEEA. This CDR3 contains 14 residues. Trimming pared 8 bases from V and 1 base from J, leaving 12 bases between. The CDR3 nucleotides are TGTGCCAGCGGCCAGACGGGGTCCTACAATGAGCAGTTCTTC. Its protein is CASGQTGSYNEQFF.